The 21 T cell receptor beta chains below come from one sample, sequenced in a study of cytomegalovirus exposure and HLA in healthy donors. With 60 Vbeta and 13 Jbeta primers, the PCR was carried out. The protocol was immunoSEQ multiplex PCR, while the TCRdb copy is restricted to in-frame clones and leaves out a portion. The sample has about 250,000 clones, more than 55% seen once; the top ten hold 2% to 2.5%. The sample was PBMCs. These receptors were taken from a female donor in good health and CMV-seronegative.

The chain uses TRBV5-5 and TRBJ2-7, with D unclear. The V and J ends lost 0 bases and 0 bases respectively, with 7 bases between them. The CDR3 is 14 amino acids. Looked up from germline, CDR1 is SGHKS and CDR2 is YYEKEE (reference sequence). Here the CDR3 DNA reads TGTGCCAGCAGCTTGGGTGACACCTCCTACGAGCAGTACTTC. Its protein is CASSLGDTSYEQYF.

CDR3 coding DNA: TGTGCCAGCAGTGAAGGCCTAGCGGGAACCGGGACCCAGTACTTC. Translation gives CASSEGLAGTGTQYF. The chain employs TRBV2 and TRBJ2-5; TRBD2 matches at 9 bases. CDR3 size: 15 residues. CDR1 SNHLY and CDR2 FYNNEI come from the germline V gene. V was pared by 1 base and J by 7 bases, with 7 bases of the junction left unmatched.

CDR3 sequence: CSASTGFEQYF. Here the CDR3 DNA reads TGCAGTGCTAGTACCGGGTTCGAGCAGTACTTC. The chain combines TRBV20-1 with TRBJ2-7; D is unresolved. There are 11 residues in the CDR3. The germline gives CDR1 DFQATT, CDR2 SNEGSKA (reference sequence). With 3 bases removed from V and 6 bases from J, the gap between germline ends came to 9 bases.

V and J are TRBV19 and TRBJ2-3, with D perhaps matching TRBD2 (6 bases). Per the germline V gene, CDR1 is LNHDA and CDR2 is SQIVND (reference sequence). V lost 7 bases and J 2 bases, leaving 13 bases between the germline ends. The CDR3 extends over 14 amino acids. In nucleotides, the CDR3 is TGTGCCAGTAATATTAGGGGACTCACAGATACGCAGTATTTT. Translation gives CASNIRGLTDTQYF.

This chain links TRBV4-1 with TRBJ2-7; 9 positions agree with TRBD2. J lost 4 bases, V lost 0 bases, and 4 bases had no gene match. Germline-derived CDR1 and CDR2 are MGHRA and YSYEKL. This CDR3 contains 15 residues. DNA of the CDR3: TGCGCCAGCAGCCAAGATCTAGCGGGACAGTACGAGCAGTACTTC. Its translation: CASSQDLAGQYEQYF.

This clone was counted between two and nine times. DNA for the CDR3: TGTGCCAGTAGGAAACCTCCGGGACGGGGGGCAAACTATGGCTACACCTTC. Translating it yields CASRKPPGRGANYGYTF. The chain is built from TRBV19 and TRBJ1-2; D is perhaps TRBD1 (6 bases). Trimming stripped 6 bases from V and 2 bases from J, with 22 bases between. CDR1 and CDR2 from the germline V gene are LNHDA and SQIVND (reference sequence). The CDR3 runs 17 residues.

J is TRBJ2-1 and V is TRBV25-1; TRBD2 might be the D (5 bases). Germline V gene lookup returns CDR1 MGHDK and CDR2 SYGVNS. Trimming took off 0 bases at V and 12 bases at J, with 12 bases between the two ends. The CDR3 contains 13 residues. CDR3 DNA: TGTGCCAGCAGTGAATATTTTAACGCGGGGCAGTTCTTC. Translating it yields CASSEYFNAGQFF.

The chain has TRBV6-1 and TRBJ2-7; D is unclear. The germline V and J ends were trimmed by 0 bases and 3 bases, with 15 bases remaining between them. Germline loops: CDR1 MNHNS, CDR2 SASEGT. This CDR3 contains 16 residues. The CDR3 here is CASSEAVGRLNYEQYF. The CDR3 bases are TGTGCCAGCAGTGAAGCAGTCGGCAGGCTGAACTACGAGCAGTACTTC.

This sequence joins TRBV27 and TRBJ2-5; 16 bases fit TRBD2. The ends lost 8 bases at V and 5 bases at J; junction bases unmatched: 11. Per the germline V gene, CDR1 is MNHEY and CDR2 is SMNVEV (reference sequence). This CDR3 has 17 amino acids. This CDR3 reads CASQPGGLAGGQETQYF. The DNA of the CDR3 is TGTGCCAGCCAACCTGGGGGACTAGCGGGAGGGCAGGAGACCCAGTACTTC.

Written as DNA, the CDR3 is TGTGCCAGCAGCGAACGTACTAGCGTTGAGCAGTTCTTC. Encoded protein: CASSERTSVEQFF. The rearrangement joins TRBV7-9 to TRBJ2-1, with 7 bases fitting TRBD2. The V gene end was trimmed by 5 bases and the J gene end by 9 bases; junction bases not matched to a gene: 7. The CDR3 sequence is 13 residues long. CDR1 is SEHNR, CDR2 FQNEAQ, per germline (reference sequence).

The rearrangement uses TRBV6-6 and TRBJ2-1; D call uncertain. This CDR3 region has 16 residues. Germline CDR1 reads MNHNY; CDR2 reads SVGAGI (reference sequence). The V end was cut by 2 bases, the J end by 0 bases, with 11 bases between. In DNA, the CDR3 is TGTGCCAGCAGTTACGGTTTAGAGAGCTCCTACAATGAGCAGTTCTTC. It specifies CASSYGLESSYNEQFF.

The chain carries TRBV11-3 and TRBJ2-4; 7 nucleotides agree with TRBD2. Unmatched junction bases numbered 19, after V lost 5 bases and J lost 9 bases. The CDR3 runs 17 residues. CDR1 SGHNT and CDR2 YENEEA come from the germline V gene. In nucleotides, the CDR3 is TGTGCCAGCAGCCCCGCCCGGATCGTGGGAGGCGGGGGCATTCAGTACTTC. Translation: CASSPARIVGGGGIQYF.

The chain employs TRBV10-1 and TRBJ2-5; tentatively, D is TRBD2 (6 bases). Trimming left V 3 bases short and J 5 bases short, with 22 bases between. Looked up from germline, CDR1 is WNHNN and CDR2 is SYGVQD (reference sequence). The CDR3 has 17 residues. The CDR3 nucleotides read TGCGCCAGCAGTGACGTCTCGAATGGGCTCGCGGGGGAGACCCAGTACTTC. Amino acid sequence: CASSDVSNGLAGETQYF.

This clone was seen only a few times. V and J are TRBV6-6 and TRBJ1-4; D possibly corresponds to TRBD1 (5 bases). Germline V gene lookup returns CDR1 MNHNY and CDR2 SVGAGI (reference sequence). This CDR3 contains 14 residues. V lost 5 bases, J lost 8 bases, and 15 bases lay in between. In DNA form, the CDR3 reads TGTGCCAGCAGTCGGGGGACGGGGTGGGAAAAACTGTTTTTT. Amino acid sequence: CASSRGTGWEKLFF.

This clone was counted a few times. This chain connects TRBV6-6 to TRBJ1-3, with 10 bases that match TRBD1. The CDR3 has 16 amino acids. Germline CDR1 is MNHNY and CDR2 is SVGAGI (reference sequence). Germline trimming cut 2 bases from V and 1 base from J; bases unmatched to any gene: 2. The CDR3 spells CASSYADRGSGNTIYF. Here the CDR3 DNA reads TGTGCCAGCAGTTACGCGGACAGGGGGTCTGGAAACACCATATATTTT.

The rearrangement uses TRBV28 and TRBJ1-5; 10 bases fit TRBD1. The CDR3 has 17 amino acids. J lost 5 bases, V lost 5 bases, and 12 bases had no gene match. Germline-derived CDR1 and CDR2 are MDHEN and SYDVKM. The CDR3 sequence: CASSKDRGPERDQPQHF. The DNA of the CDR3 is TGTGCCAGCAGTAAAGACAGGGGGCCGGAGCGGGATCAGCCCCAGCATTTT.

The CDR3 reads CASSAMTSGSTDTQYF. The CDR3 DNA reads as TGTGCCAGCAGCGCGATGACTAGCGGATCCACAGATACGCAGTATTTT. The chain recombines TRBV9 with TRBJ2-3; 9 bases fit TRBD2. The V segment lost 3 bases and the J segment 2 bases; nucleotides outside the gene matches: 7. CDR1 and CDR2 from the germline V gene are SGDLS and YYNGEE. The CDR3 is 16 amino acids.

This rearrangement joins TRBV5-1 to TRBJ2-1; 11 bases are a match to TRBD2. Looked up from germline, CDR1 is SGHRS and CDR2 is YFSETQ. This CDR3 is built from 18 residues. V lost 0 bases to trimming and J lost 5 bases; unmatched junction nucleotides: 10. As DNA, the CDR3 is TGCGCCAGCAGCTTGGTGGCTAGCGGGAGGATAGGCCACAATGAGCAGTTCTTC. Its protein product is CASSLVASGRIGHNEQFF. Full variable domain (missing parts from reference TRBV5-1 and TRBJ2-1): KAGVTQTPRYLIKTRGQQVTLSCSPISGHRSVSWYQQTPGQGLQFLFEYFSETQRNKGNFPGRFSGRQFSNSRSEMNVSTLELGDSALYLCASSLVASGRIGHNEQFFGPGTRLTVL.

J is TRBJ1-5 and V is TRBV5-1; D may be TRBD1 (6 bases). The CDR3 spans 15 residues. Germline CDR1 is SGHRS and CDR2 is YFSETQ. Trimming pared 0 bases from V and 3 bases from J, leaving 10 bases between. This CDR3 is CASSLEGVDNQPQHF. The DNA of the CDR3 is TGCGCCAGCAGCTTGGAGGGGGTGGACAATCAGCCCCAGCATTTT.

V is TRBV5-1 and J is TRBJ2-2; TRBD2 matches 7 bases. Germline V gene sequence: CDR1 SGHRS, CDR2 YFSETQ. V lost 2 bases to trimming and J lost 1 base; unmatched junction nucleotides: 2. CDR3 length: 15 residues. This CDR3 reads CASSFLAGNTGELFF. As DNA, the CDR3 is TGCGCCAGCAGCTTTTTAGCGGGGAACACCGGGGAGCTGTTTTTT.

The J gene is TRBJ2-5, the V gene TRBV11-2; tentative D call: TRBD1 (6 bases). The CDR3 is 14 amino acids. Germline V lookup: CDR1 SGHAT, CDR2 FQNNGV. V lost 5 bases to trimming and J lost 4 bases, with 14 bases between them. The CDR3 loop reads CASSGGQYPETQYF. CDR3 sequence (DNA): TGTGCCAGCAGCGGCGGACAGTACCCAGAGACCCAGTACTTC.